This TCR beta chain was identified in a study of PD-1 blockade in classical Hodgkin lymphoma. The CDR3 is 16 residues long. This clone came up a few times. Its antigen is not known. Stated time point: cycle 4 day 1 (C4D1), after more than five weeks of nivolumab. Following autologous stem cell transplantation, relapse occurred in every patient, and exposure to brentuximab vedotin varied. Complete response, partial response or progressive disease was recorded as best response. Profiling relied on immunoSEQ multiplex PCR, and the TCRdb table lists in-frame clones only, not all of them. This table holds roughly 100,000 clones, around 78% found once. Regarding the study as a whole: It was CD4+ TCR diversity, not CD8+, that rose significantly by C4D1. Repertoire difference causes, possibly disease activity or prior therapy, remain undefined. Compared with healthy donors, newly diagnosed patients reportedly showed lower baseline TCR diversity.

The TCR originated in a human donor with classical Hodgkin lymphoma. The chain links TRBV21-1 to TRBJ2-3; the table assigns TRBD2, which was not confirmed against the DNA. TRBV21-1 counts as a pseudogene. The material sequenced was peripheral blood mononuclear cells (PBMCs), taken before the fourth cycle of nivolumab. The CDR3: CASSKELEEGTDTQYF. Written as DNA, the CDR3 is TGTGCCAGCAGCAAAGAACTCGAGGAGGGGACAGATACGCAGTATTTT.